This T cell receptor (beta chain) appears in the sequencing data of a study of beta chain features in type 1 diabetes. Study observations and caveats: A closer apparent resemblance between naive, central memory and Treg TCRB repertoires was seen in patients than in healthy donors.

The CDR3 extends over 16 amino acids. V lost 0 bases, J lost 4 bases, and 15 bases lay in between. Germline lookup yields CDR1 WSHSY and CDR2 SAAADI. This clone was seen only a few times. Its antigen is not identified. Sequenced material consisted of expressed TCRB transcripts (all of the isolated RNA was reverse transcribed). Generated by immunoSEQ multiplex PCR, the TCRdb table keeps only in-frame clones and is missing some. The sample includes approximately 120,000 clones, under 40% of them seen just once. The sample comprised stem cell memory CD4+ T cells from blood. This receptor was identified in a woman younger than 35 in good health. The rearrangement uses TRBV10-2 and TRBJ1-2, with D unclear. CDR3 sequence reads: CASSESGGLFTYGYTF. Here the CDR3 DNA reads TGCGCCAGCAGTGAGTCTGGCGGGCTCTTCACCTATGGCTACACCTTC.